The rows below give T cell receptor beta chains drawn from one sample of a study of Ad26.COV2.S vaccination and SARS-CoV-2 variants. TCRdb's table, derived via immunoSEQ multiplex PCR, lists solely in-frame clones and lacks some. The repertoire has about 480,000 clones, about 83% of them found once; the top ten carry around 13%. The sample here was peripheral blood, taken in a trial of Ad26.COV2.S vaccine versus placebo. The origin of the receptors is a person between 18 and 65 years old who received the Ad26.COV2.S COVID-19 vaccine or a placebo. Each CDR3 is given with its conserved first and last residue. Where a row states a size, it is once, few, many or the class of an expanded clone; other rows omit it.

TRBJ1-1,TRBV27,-,CASSSGRDRDTAFF
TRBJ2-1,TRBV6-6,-,CASSWPSGNEQFF
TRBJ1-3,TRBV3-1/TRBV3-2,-,CASSQTPAGNTIYF
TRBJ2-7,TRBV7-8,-,CASSLRPDRVIF
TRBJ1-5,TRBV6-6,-,CASSYSNGGGDQPQHF
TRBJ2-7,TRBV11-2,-,CASSLVNEQYF
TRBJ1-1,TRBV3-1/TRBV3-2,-,CASSHKTGGGKFGNTEAFF
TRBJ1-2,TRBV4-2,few,CASSQESRGLSGGYYGYTF
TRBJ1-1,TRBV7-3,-,CASSLLVRLRTEAFF
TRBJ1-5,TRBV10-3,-,CAISEGGSQGGQPQHF
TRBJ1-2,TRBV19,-,CASSDRTNYGYTF
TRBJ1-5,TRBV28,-,CASSKTSQGWNQPQHF
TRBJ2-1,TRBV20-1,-,CSASGLASSYNEQFF
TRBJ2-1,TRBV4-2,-,CASSQGWEGGEQFF
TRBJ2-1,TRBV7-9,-,CASSLFVGDEQFF
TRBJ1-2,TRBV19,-,CASSTLTGATNYGYTF
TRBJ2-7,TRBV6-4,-,CASSDSPYRTSGSYYEQYF
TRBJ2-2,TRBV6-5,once,CASTRTINTGELFF
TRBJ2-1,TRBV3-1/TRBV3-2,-,CASSQSYRDNEQFF
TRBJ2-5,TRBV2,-,CASRRTGTVETQYF
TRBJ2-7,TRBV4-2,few,CASSQARGSHYEQYF
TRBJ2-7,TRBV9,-,CASSVDLLDEQYF
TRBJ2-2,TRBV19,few,CASSIKGAMGTGELFF
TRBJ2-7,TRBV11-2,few,CASSLKQGEQYF
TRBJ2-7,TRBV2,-,CASSEVFGDEQYF
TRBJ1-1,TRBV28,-,CASSLETGDTEAFF
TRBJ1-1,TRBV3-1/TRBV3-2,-,CASSPRGLVTEAFF
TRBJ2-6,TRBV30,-,CAWRALGSGANVLTF
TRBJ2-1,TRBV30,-,CAWRKRSSYNEQFF
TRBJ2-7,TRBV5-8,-,CASVAVYEQYF
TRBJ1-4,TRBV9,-,CASSQEARGEKLFF